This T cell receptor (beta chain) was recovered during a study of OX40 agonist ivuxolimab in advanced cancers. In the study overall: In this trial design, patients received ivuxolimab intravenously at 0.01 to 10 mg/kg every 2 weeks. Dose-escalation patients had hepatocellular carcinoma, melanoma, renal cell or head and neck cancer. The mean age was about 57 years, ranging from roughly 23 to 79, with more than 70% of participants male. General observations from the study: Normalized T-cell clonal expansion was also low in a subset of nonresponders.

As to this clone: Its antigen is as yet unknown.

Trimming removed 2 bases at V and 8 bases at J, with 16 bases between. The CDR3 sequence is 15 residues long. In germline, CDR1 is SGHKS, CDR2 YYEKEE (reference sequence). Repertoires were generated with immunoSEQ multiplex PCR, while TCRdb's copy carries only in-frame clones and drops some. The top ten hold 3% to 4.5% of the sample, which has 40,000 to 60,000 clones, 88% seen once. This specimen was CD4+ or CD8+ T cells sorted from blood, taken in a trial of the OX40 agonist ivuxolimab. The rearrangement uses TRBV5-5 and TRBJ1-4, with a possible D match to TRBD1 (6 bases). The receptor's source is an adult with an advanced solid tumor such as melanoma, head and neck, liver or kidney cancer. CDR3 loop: CASSLNRVFNEKLFF. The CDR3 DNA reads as TGTGCCAGCAGCTTAAACAGGGTCTTCAACGAAAAACTGTTTTTT.